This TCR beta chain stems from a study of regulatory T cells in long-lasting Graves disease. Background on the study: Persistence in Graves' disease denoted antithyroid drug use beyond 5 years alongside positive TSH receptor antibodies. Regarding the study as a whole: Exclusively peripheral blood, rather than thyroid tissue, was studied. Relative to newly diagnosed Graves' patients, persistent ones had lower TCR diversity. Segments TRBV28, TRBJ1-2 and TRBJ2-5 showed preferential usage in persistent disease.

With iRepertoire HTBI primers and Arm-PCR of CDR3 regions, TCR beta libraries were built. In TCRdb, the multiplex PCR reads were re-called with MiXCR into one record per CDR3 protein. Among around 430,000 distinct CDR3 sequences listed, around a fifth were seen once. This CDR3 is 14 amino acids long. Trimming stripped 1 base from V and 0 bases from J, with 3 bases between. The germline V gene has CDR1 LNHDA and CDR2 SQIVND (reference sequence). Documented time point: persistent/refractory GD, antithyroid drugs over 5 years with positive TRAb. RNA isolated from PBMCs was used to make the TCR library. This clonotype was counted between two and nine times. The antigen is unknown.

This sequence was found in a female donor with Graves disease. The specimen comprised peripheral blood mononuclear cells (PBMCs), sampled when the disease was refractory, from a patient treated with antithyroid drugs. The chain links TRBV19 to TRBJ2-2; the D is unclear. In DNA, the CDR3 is TGTGCCAGTAGTATAGGACCGAACACCGGGGAGCTGTTTTTT. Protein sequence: CASSIGPNTGELFF.